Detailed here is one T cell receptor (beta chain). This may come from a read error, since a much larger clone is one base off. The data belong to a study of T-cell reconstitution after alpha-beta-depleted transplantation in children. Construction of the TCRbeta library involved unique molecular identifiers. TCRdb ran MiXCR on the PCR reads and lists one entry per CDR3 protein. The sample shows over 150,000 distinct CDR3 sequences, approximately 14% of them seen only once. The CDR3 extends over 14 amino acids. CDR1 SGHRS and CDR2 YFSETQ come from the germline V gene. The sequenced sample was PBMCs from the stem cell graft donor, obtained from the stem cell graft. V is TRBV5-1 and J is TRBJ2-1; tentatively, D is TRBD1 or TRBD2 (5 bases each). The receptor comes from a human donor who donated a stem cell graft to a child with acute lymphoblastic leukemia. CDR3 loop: CASSSPGPGDEQLF. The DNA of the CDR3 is TGCGCCAGCAGCTCACCGGGACCCGGGGATGAGCAGCTCTTC.